These T cell receptor beta chains were read from a single sample in a study of blood T cells in healthy people across ages. TCRdb used MiXCR to reprocess the 5' RACE reads, holding one entry per CDR3 protein. The sample shows more than 800,000 distinct CDR3 sequences, around 45% of them seen only once. Material for sequencing was blood. The source of these receptors is a woman aged 60 to 75 in good health. The CDR3 runs from the conserved cysteine through the conserved F or W. Each record gives: J gene, D gene, clone size, V gene, CDR3 DNA, CDR3 protein. The D gene is left open where the match is weak. Size is stated for part of the rows, as once, few or many counts, or as a class when the clone is expanded.

TRBJ2-5	-	-	TRBV29-1	TGCAGCGTTGAGCCCGGGCATGAGCAGTACTTC	CSVEPGHEQYF
TRBJ2-3	TRBD2	-	TRBV6-2/TRBV6-3	TGTGCCAGCAGCTACATTGCCTCTGCGGGAGTCGCAGATACGCAGTATTTT	CASSYIASAGVADTQYF
TRBJ1-5	-	once	TRBV19	TGTGCCAGTAGTATAGGTGGAGGTACAAGCAATCAGCCCCAGCATTTT	CASSIGGGTSNQPQHF
TRBJ1-1	-	-	TRBV5-1	TGCGCCAGCACTGGGGAGTGGGGCAACACTGAAGCTTTCTTT	CASTGEWGNTEAFF
TRBJ1-2	TRBD1	-	TRBV6-2/TRBV6-3	TGTGCCAGCACCGCGGACAGGGGTAGCGGCTACACCTTC	CASTADRGSGYTF
TRBJ2-7	TRBD2	-	TRBV14	TGTGCCAGCAGCCAAGATTTGAGTAGCGGGAAAAGAGAGCAGTACTTC	CASSQDLSSGKREQYF
TRBJ2-1	TRBD2	-	TRBV7-2	TGTGCCAGCAGCTTAGCGGTGGCTAGCGGCCACAATGAGCAGTTCTTC	CASSLAVASGHNEQFF
TRBJ2-3	TRBD1	-	TRBV14	TGTGCCAGCAGCCAAGGACAGGGTTGGACAGATACGCAGTATTTT	CASSQGQGWTDTQYF
TRBJ2-4	-	-	TRBV7-9	TGTTCCAGCAGCACACCAGGGAGCGACATTCAGTACTTC	CSSSTPGSDIQYF
TRBJ2-7	TRBD2	-	TRBV5-1	TGCGCCAGCAGCTTCGGGACTAGCGGGAGGGCCTTCTCCTACGAGCAGTACTTC	CASSFGTSGRAFSYEQYF
TRBJ1-5	-	-	TRBV9	TGTGCCAGCAGCGTAGGTTTCAGGGGAAGTCAGCCCCAGCATTTT	CASSVGFRGSQPQHF
TRBJ2-3	TRBD2	many	TRBV5-1	TGCGCCAGCAGCTTATCCAGCGGGAGTGGAGATACGCAGTATTTT	CASSLSSGSGDTQYF
TRBJ2-1	TRBD1	-	TRBV20-1	TGCAGTGCAAATCAACCCAGGGGGCCCGGGAGTGAGCAGTTCTTC	CSANQPRGPGSEQFF
TRBJ2-6	-	many	TRBV9	TGTGCCAGCAGCGTCGCCTCTGGGGCCAACGTCCTGACTTTC	CASSVASGANVLTF
TRBJ2-1	-	-	TRBV20-1	TGCAGTGCCGATGGGGGGCTCGGTAGGTCGAAGTACCAAAATGAGCAGTTCTTC	CSADGGLGRSKYQNEQFF
TRBJ2-5	-	-	TRBV20-1	TGCAGTGCTAGAGATAGAAAGCGACAGGGAGGTCGAGAGACCCAGTACTTC	CSARDRKRQGGRETQYF
TRBJ2-5	-	-	TRBV12-3/TRBV12-4	TGTGCCAGCAGTTTGAACAGGGTAGGCCAAGAGACCCAGTACTTC	CASSLNRVGQETQYF
TRBJ2-5	-	few	TRBV2	TGTGCCAGCAGTGAAGAGGGCCGACAAGAGACCCAGTACTTC	CASSEEGRQETQYF
TRBJ2-5	-	few	TRBV2	TGTGCCAGCAGGGGGTTTCGGGAGACCCAGTACTTC	CASRGFRETQYF
TRBJ2-7	TRBD1	-	TRBV11-2	TGTGCCAGCAGCTGCTACAGGGGGCTCGAGCAGTACTTC	CASSCYRGLEQYF
TRBJ1-1	TRBD1	-	TRBV20-1	TGCAGTGCTCCGCACAGGGGTCTGAACACTGAAGCTTTCTTT	CSAPHRGLNTEAFF
TRBJ2-7	TRBD1	-	TRBV20-1	TGCAGTGCTAGCGGGACAGGTGCTGGCGCCTACGAGCAGTACTTC	CSASGTGAGAYEQYF
TRBJ2-3	TRBD2	-	TRBV7-3	TGTGCCAGCAGCTTTAAGAGCGGGAGGACAGATACGCAGTATTTT	CASSFKSGRTDTQYF
TRBJ2-3	-	many	TRBV28	TGTGCCAGCAGCCCCAACACAGATACGCAGTATTTT	CASSPNTDTQYF
TRBJ2-1	-	-	TRBV9	TGTGCCAGCAGCGCCTGGACCTACAATGAGCAGTTCTTC	CASSAWTYNEQFF
TRBJ1-5	TRBD1	-	TRBV20-1	TGCAGTGCCCCGAGGGACAGGGGCAATCAGCCCCAGCATTTT	CSAPRDRGNQPQHF
TRBJ2-3	-	-	TRBV6-5	TGTGCCAGCAGTTACTCTCTAGGCCAAACAGATACGCAGTATTTT	CASSYSLGQTDTQYF
TRBJ2-5	-	-	TRBV12-5	TGTGCTAGTGGTGGGCCGGGACCCCCCAAGACCCAGTACTTC	CASGGPGPPKTQYF
TRBJ2-3	-	-	TRBV19	TGTGCCAGTCAGAGGTCGGGAGCTACTAGCACAGATACGCAGTATTTT	CASQRSGATSTDTQYF
TRBJ2-1	-	-	TRBV18	TGTGCCAGCTCACCAGCGGGGAGCACATACAATGAGCAGTTCTTC	CASSPAGSTYNEQFF
TRBJ2-7	TRBD2	few	TRBV4-1	TGCGCCAGCAGCCATGGGACTAGCGGGAGGGCCGGCGCCTACGAGCAGTACTTC	CASSHGTSGRAGAYEQYF
TRBJ1-5	-	-	TRBV28	TGTGCCAGCAGTAAAATACAGGGTGGCGATCAGCCCCAGCATTTT	CASSKIQGGDQPQHF
TRBJ2-7	-	-	TRBV20-1	TGCAGTGCTAGAGTGGCGGGGTCCCCCTACGAGCAGTACTTC	CSARVAGSPYEQYF
TRBJ2-7	TRBD1	few	TRBV7-7	TGTGCCAGCAGCCGCGGGACAGGGGATTCCTACGAGCAGTACTTC	CASSRGTGDSYEQYF
TRBJ2-3	-	-	TRBV20-1	TGCAGTGCTAGAGTTGGGAGGGGGCGGAGCACAGATACGCAGTATTTT	CSARVGRGRSTDTQYF
TRBJ2-7	-	-	TRBV7-9	TGTGCCAGCAGCTTATATTTAGCGGCGGCGGAGCAGTACTTC	CASSLYLAAAEQYF
TRBJ2-7	TRBD1	-	TRBV29-1	TGCGGCGTTGGGACAGGGAGGTCCTACGAGCAGTACTTT	CGVGTGRSYEQYF
TRBJ2-7	TRBD2	-	TRBV27	TGTGCCAGCAGTTTCGCGACTAGCGGGGCCCCCTACGAGCAGTACTTC	CASSFATSGAPYEQYF
TRBJ2-3	-	few	TRBV13	TGTGCCAGCAGCTCCAACGGGGATGTTCTCCCAGATACGCAGTATTTT	CASSSNGDVLPDTQYF
TRBJ2-6	TRBD2	-	TRBV7-3	TGTGCCAGCAGCCCCGCCTCCGGGGGGGCCTCAATTACTGGGGCCAACGTCCTGACTTTC	CASSPASGGASITGANVLTF
TRBJ1-5	-	once	TRBV7-9	TGTGCCAGCAGCTCTAGCGTTGGCGGCAATCAGCCCCAGCATTTT	CASSSSVGGNQPQHF
TRBJ2-7	-	-	TRBV28	TGTGCCAGCAGTGCACCGACAGGTCGCTTTGGTGCCTACGAGCAGTACTTC	CASSAPTGRFGAYEQYF
TRBJ1-5	-	-	TRBV5-6	TGTGCCAGCAGCTTGCGAAGTGGTCCCGAACAGCCCCAGCATTTT	CASSLRSGPEQPQHF
TRBJ2-7	TRBD1	-	TRBV20-1	TGCAGTGCTAGAGAGAGGGGCGCAGGGGGACCCTACGAGCAGTACTTC	CSARERGAGGPYEQYF
TRBJ2-1	-	-	TRBV11-2	TGTGCCAGCAGCTTAGTGGGTACAGGGTACCTGTTCTTC	CASSLVGTGYLFF
TRBJ2-5	TRBD1	few	TRBV18	TGTGCCAGCTCACCACAGGGGGCGAGAGGAGAGACCCAGTACTTC	CASSPQGARGETQYF
TRBJ2-5	-	few	TRBV27	TGTGCCAGCAGTTTAATGGCTAGCGAACAAGAGACCCAGTACTTC	CASSLMASEQETQYF
TRBJ1-2	-	once	TRBV5-6	TGTGCCAGCAGCCTAACACACATCAGGGACCCTGACTATGGCTACACCTTC	CASSLTHIRDPDYGYTF
TRBJ2-1	TRBD2	-	TRBV3-1	TGTGCCAGCAGCCAAAAAATGCCCCTAAAAAAGGGGAGGGGATACAATGAGCAGTTCTTC	CASSQKMPLKKGRGYNEQFF
TRBJ2-7	TRBD1	-	TRBV4-2	TGTGCCAGCAGCTCCAGACAGGGGACGGACAATGAGCAGTACTTC	CASSSRQGTDNEQYF
TRBJ2-1	TRBD2	few	TRBV12-3/TRBV12-4	TGTGCCAGCAGTTACTCTGGACTAGCGAGTGAGCAGTTCTTC	CASSYSGLASEQFF
TRBJ2-7	TRBD1	few	TRBV2	TGTGCCAGCACTCAAAAAGGGACAGGGGGCCGCGAGCAGTACTTC	CASTQKGTGGREQYF
TRBJ2-7	-	-	TRBV9	TGTGCCAGCAGCCCCGTTGGACTTTTACGCTCCTACGAGCAGTACTTC	CASSPVGLLRSYEQYF
TRBJ1-3	-	once	TRBV9	TGTGCCAGCAGCGTAGCGGGACAAGGAAACACCATATATTTT	CASSVAGQGNTIYF
TRBJ2-3	TRBD2	-	TRBV27	TGTGCCAGCAGTTTAACCGGGACTAGATACACAGATACGCAGTATTTT	CASSLTGTRYTDTQYF